This T cell receptor (beta chain) was identified during a study of blood T cell repertoires in COVID-19. With V trimmed by 4 bases and J by 7 bases, 8 bases remained unmatched. This CDR3 comprises 15 residues. Germline CDR1 reads MNHEY; CDR2 reads SVGAGI. TCRdb keeps only in-frame clones here, not all; method: immunoSEQ multiplex PCR. This table holds 300,000 to 450,000 clones, 88% found once. Specimen: PBMCs or T cells enriched from blood (not recorded which). This chain connects TRBV6-5 to TRBJ2-2; 8 nucleotides match TRBD1. The receptor was isolated from a woman in her 30s who had been exposed to COVID-19. CDR3 sequence: CASSSSGQGGGELFF. The CDR3 region has the DNA TGTGCCAGCAGTTCATCCGGACAGGGCGGCGGGGAGCTGTTTTTT.